This TCR beta chain was identified during a study of shared clonotypes between healthy human individuals. Whole-study findings and limits: Across a few donors, naive CD4 shared about 5%, naive CD8 over 3%, memory CD4 2% to 2.5%, memory CD8 0.35% to 0.5%. Collection of samples was limited to blood; tissue repertoires likely differ.

The investigators split CD4+ cells into a CD45RA+ naive subset and a CD45RA-negative memory subset. Comments on this clone: No antigen is known for it.

Trimming took off 4 bases at V and 6 bases at J, with 13 bases between the two ends. Germline V gene sequence: CDR1 SGHTA, CDR2 FQGTGA. The CDR3 spans 13 residues. In replicate PCRs of sorted subsets, roughly 200 ng DNA, about 30,000 T cell genomes, was used. The protocol was immunoSEQ multiplex PCR, while the TCRdb copy is restricted to in-frame clones and leaves out a portion. This repertoire shows approximately 1.4 million clones, 95% to 99% found once; its top ten account for 0.4% to 0.55%. This clonotype was sampled from a man between 25 and 39 years old in good health. This chain joins TRBV7-3 and TRBJ2-7, with D perhaps matching TRBD1 (6 bases). The specimen was naive CD4+ T cells sorted from blood. Regarding subset: CD45RA+ positively selected. The DNA of the CDR3 is TGTGCCAGCAGCTCAAACAGGGAAAGCGAGCAGTACTTC. Encoded protein: CASSSNRESEQYF.